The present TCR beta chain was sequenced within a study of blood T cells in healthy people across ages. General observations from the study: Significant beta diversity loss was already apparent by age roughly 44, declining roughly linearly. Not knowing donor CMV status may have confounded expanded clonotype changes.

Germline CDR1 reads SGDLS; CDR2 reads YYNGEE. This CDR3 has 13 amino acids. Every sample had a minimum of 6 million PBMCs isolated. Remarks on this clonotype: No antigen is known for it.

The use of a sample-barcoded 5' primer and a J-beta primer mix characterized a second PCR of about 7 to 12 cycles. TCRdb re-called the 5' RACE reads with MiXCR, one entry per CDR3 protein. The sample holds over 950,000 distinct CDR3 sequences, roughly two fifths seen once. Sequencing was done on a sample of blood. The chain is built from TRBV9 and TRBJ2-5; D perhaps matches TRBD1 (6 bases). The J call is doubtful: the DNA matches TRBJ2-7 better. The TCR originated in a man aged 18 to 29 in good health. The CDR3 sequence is CASSPLNRDEQYF. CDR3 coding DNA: TGTGCCAGCAGCCCGCTTAACAGGGACGAGCAGTACTTC.